This paragraph reports one T cell receptor (beta chain). The data derive from a study of blood T cell repertoires in COVID-19. Study context: Specimens from acute and convalescent COVID-19 originated in the United States, Italy and Spain.

Repertoires were generated with immunoSEQ multiplex PCR, while TCRdb's copy carries only in-frame clones and drops some. This table has hundreds of thousands of clones, 87% appearing once. Sequencing was done on a sample of PBMCs or T cells enriched from blood (not recorded which). This clonotype was sampled from a woman between 25 and 40 years old with acute COVID-19.

This chain's CDR3 is CASSLDLRARAYEQYF. In nucleotides, the CDR3 is TGTGCCAGCAGCTTAGATCTGAGGGCTAGGGCCTACGAGCAGTACTTC. The chain is built from TRBV11-2 and TRBJ2-7, with TRBD2 as a possible D gene (5 bases). V lost 0 bases to trimming and J lost 2 bases, with 14 bases between them. Per germline, CDR1 SGHAT and CDR2 FQNNGV. CDR3 length: 16 residues.